This TCR beta chain comes out of a study of blood T cell repertoires in COVID-19. Produced via immunoSEQ multiplex PCR; TCRdb's table is partial and in-frame only. The sample records 60,000 to 75,000 clones, approximately 80% being singletons. Trimming took 1 base from V and 6 from J, leaving 14 bases between them. CDR3 length: 15 residues. CDR1 is LGHDT and CDR2 is YNNKEL in the germline V gene (reference sequence). The J gene is TRBJ2-3, the V gene TRBV3-1 (or the pseudogene TRBV3-2); perhaps TRBD2 as D (5 bases). The sample was peripheral blood. The origin of this receptor is a woman aged 50 to 60 with active or convalescent COVID-19. CDR3 in DNA: TGTGCCAGCAGCCAAGGGACTGTCCTGATGGATACGCAGTATTTT. Its translation: CASSQGTVLMDTQYF.